These T cell receptor beta chains were read from a single sample in a study of T cells after yellow fever vaccination. One entry per CDR3 protein results from TCRdb running MiXCR on the 5' RACE reads. The data hold around 150,000 distinct CDR3 sequences, with 6% to 7.5% observed a single time. The sample consisted of CD4+ T cells sorted from PBMCs, taken about 5 days after the first yellow fever vaccination. These receptors all stem from a man in his late teens or twenties who received the YFV17D yellow fever vaccine. Each CDR3 is given with its conserved first and last residue.

j_call v_call cdr3_aa
TRBJ2-1 TRBV7-3 CASSRQGSNEQFF
TRBJ2-5 TRBV5-1 CASSLLGETQYF
TRBJ2-1 TRBV6-2/TRBV6-3 CASSYPGLAGYEQFF
TRBJ2-5 TRBV5-1 CASSEQGVSETQYF
TRBJ1-5 TRBV6-2/TRBV6-3 CASRKGQRGQPQHF
TRBJ2-3 TRBV5-1 CASSTGTRPDTDTQYF
TRBJ1-5 TRBV7-2 CASSLRAGENQPQHF
TRBJ2-3 TRBV14 CASSPGFWLTDTQYF
TRBJ2-5 TRBV5-1 CASSLGSGETQYF
TRBJ1-3 TRBV6-1 CASSINLSGNTIYF
TRBJ2-3 TRBV7-3 CASSFSLGDTQYF
TRBJ1-1 TRBV9 CASSVGGQTEAFF
TRBJ2-6 TRBV30 CAWGLTGGANVLTF
TRBJ2-3 TRBV6-5 CASSPRTSGGVSDTQYF
TRBJ1-2 TRBV25-1 CASSPGLFGYTF
TRBJ2-2 TRBV25-1 CASSTGTSGGAVDTGELFF
TRBJ2-3 TRBV5-8 CASSSTGPGYF
TRBJ1-1 TRBV2 CASTSGGYTEAFF
TRBJ2-2 TRBV10-3 CAISGQHSGELFF
TRBJ1-6 TRBV7-8 CASTPFSYNSPLHF
TRBJ1-1 TRBV7-3 CASSLHMNTEAFF
TRBJ1-6 TRBV7-2 CASSLNRVNNSPLHF
TRBJ2-1 TRBV24-1 CATRSTLSYNEQFF
TRBJ1-1 TRBV27 CASSSEGDTEAFF
TRBJ1-1 TRBV3-1 CASSRGRLNTEAFF
TRBJ1-3 TRBV5-1 CASSLTPWTNTIYF
TRBJ2-3 TRBV23-1 CASSQSGQGATDTQYF
TRBJ2-3 TRBV4-3 CASSQEPQRGGPSGTDTQYF
TRBJ1-1 TRBV20-1 CSASDRVWTEAFF
TRBJ2-5 TRBV2 CASNSEGWETQYF
TRBJ2-7 TRBV19 CASSPNTGGDEQYF
TRBJ2-5 TRBV7-3 CASSLMGQSETQYF
TRBJ1-1 TRBV4-1 CASSHDSRTEAFF
TRBJ1-1 TRBV5-1 CASSINRENTEAFF
TRBJ1-2 TRBV27 CASSPDGHYGYTF
TRBJ1-5 TRBV6-2/TRBV6-3 CASSYSTFNQPQHF
TRBJ2-2 TRBV7-3 CASSPTPRGELFF
TRBJ1-4 TRBV2 CASSEDNLFF
TRBJ1-5 TRBV20-1 CSAAGLSGRNQPQHF
TRBJ2-7 TRBV5-1 CASRVQGTNEQYF
TRBJ1-2 TRBV19 CASTYGRRYGYTF
TRBJ2-6 TRBV7-3 CASSLNSGANVLTF
TRBJ2-7 TRBV7-9 CASSLAPEAYEQYF
TRBJ2-2 TRBV24-1 CATRGTGRTGELFF
TRBJ2-3 TRBV20-1 CSASQRGAGSTDTQYF
TRBJ2-3 TRBV12-3/TRBV12-4 CASGGGPTNTDTQYF
TRBJ2-2 TRBV7-2 CASRPPQGTGELFF
TRBJ2-7 TRBV29-1 CSVATTQGAYEQYF
TRBJ2-1 TRBV2 CASSDQGGSYNEQFF
TRBJ2-5 TRBV6-1 CASSQAGLEETQYF
TRBJ2-1 TRBV7-9 CASSSSLAGTYNEQFF
TRBJ1-2 TRBV7-9 CASSRGQGSHGYTF
TRBJ1-4 TRBV7-2 CASSLGAGTTTNEKLFF